Shown below are 23 T cell receptor beta chains from a single sample sequenced in a study of T cell responses to AZD1222 COVID-19 vaccine. Clones were sequenced by immunoSEQ multiplex PCR, and TCRdb holds only the in-frame ones, with some missing. The sample includes some 120,000 clones, about 87% seen only once; the top ten take roughly 12%. Sample: peripheral blood, taken on day 0 of AZD1222 vaccination. The receptor source for this set is an adult in good health.

This clone has more than one count but fewer than ten. J is TRBJ2-2 and V is TRBV24-1, with 9 bases aligning to TRBD1. There are 17 residues in the CDR3. The V gene's germline CDR1 is KGHDR and CDR2 SFDVKD. J lost 0 bases, V lost 4 bases, and 5 bases had no gene match. The CDR3 loop is CATSDPGQGTNTGELFF. CDR3 DNA sequence: TGTGCCACCAGTGACCCCGGACAGGGGACGAACACCGGGGAGCTGTTTTTT.

The chain uses TRBV6-5 and TRBJ2-2; D is possibly TRBD1 or TRBD2 (6 bases each). Germline V gives CDR1 MNHEY, CDR2 SVGAGI. The V end was cut by 5 bases, the J end by 5 bases, with 12 bases between. The CDR3 has 14 residues. The chain's CDR3 is CASSPRRGTGELFF. In DNA form, the CDR3 reads TGTGCCAGCAGTCCCCGGAGGGGGACCGGGGAGCTGTTTTTT.

The rearrangement links TRBV28 to TRBJ2-1, with 8 positions matching TRBD2. The trim removed 3 bases at V and 6 bases at J, leaving 13 bases unmatched. Germline CDR1 MDHEN, CDR2 SYDVKM. The CDR3 sequence is 17 residues long. The CDR3 sequence: CASSFPRLAGGPNEQFF. For the CDR3, the DNA is TGTGCCAGCAGTTTCCCGAGGCTGGCGGGAGGCCCCAATGAGCAGTTCTTC.

The chain is built from TRBV29-1 and TRBJ1-2; D gene uncertain. From germline, CDR1 is SQVTM and CDR2 ANQGSEA. CDR3 length: 13 residues. Trimming left V 7 bases short and J 4 bases short, with 16 bases between. The DNA for the CDR3 is TGCAGCGCGACTTTGTCTCCGATCTATGGCTACACCTTC. Residues: CSATLSPIYGYTF.

This clone has only a few counts. This chain links TRBV27 with TRBJ1-6, with no clear D. This CDR3 has 12 residues. Trimming took 7 bases from V and 7 from J, leaving 8 bases between them. Germline loops: CDR1 MNHEY, CDR2 SMNVEV (reference sequence). The CDR3 region has the DNA TGTGCCAGCAACGAATGGAATTCACCCCTCCACTTT. It encodes CASNEWNSPLHF.

This chain connects TRBV25-1 to TRBJ1-2; D gene ambiguous. Trimming left V 2 bases short and J 8 bases short, with 12 bases between. Germline values: CDR1 MGHDK, CDR2 SYGVNS. The CDR3 covers 13 residues. The CDR3 sequence: CASSERAGKGYTF. The CDR3 nucleotides are TGTGCCAGCAGTGAACGGGCAGGAAAAGGCTACACCTTC.

This chain joins TRBV4-3 and TRBJ1-3; D is uncertain. Germline assignment: CDR1 LGHNA and CDR2 YSLEER. CDR3 size: 15 residues. V was trimmed by 0 bases and J by 0 bases, leaving 6 bases between them. This CDR3 is CASSQDHPSGNTIYF. The CDR3 DNA sequence: TGCGCCAGCAGCCAAGATCACCCCTCTGGAAACACCATATATTTT.

This sequence joins TRBV15 and TRBJ1-4, with 7 nucleotides matching TRBD1. The CDR3 is 15 amino acids. Trimming cost V 3 bases and J 8 bases; bases outside gene matches: 9. The germline V gene has CDR1 LNHNV and CDR2 YYDKDF (reference sequence). CDR3 nucleotide sequence: TGTGCCACCAGCAGGCACCGACAGGGAGTGGAAAAACTGTTTTTT. It translates to CATSRHRQGVEKLFF.

The chain recombines TRBV6-5 with TRBJ1-2; possible D gene TRBD1, 6 bases. Trimming pared 6 bases from V and 6 bases from J, leaving 17 bases between. Germline V gene sequence: CDR1 MNHEY, CDR2 SVGAGI. CDR3 size: 14 residues. CDR3 loop: CASRVNRVVDGYTF. The CDR3 region has the DNA TGTGCCAGCAGAGTAAACAGGGTGGTGGATGGCTACACCTTC.

In its sample, this clone is large (0.1 to 1%). J is TRBJ2-3 and V is TRBV13; no definite D call. The germline V and J ends were trimmed by 3 bases and 6 bases, with 4 bases remaining between them. Looked up from germline, CDR1 is PRHDT and CDR2 is FYEKMQ (reference sequence). The CDR3 sequence is 11 residues long. The CDR3, as DNA: TGTGCCAGCAGCTTGGCCGATACGCAGTATTTT. The encoded protein is CASSLADTQYF.

The sample holds one count of this clone. This chain uses TRBV5-4 with TRBJ2-7; 8 bases map to TRBD2. V gave up 0 bases and J gave up 3 bases; unmatched junction bases: 5. The CDR3 is 15 amino acids. CDR1 SGHNT and CDR2 YYREEE come from the germline V gene (reference sequence). The CDR3 is CASSLGSGGFYEQYF. CDR3 sequence (DNA): TGTGCCAGCAGCTTGGGGTCGGGAGGGTTCTACGAGCAGTACTTC.

The chain combines TRBV30 with TRBJ1-5; 9 bases fit TRBD1. V lost 7 bases to trimming and J lost 2 bases; unmatched junction nucleotides: 12. This CDR3 region has 16 residues. CDR1 and CDR2 (germline): GTSNPN, SVGIG (reference sequence). CDR3 residues: CAYSPGQGRGNQPQHF. The CDR3 coding sequence is TGTGCCTACTCACCGGGACAGGGACGGGGCAATCAGCCCCAGCATTTT.

The genes are TRBV6-2 or TRBV6-3 and TRBJ1-1; D possibly corresponds to TRBD1 (6 bases). Trimming removed 6 bases at V and 0 bases at J, with 23 bases between. Germline lookup yields CDR1 MNHEY and CDR2 SVGEGT. There are 18 residues in the CDR3. The CDR3 spells CASSPPPYRGDMNTEAFF. The CDR3, as DNA: TGTGCCAGCAGCCCTCCTCCTTATAGGGGGGACATGAACACTGAAGCTTTCTTT.

The chain couples TRBV28 to TRBJ2-7, with D possibly matching TRBD2 (5 bases). Germline V gives CDR1 MDHEN, CDR2 SYDVKM. Trimming removed 5 bases from V and 3 bases from J, with 11 bases in between. The CDR3 is 13 residues long. The CDR3 DNA is TGTGCCAGCAGTCCTCCGACTAACTACGAGCAGTACTTC. Protein sequence: CASSPPTNYEQYF.

The rearrangement joins TRBV6-6 to TRBJ1-6, with unresolved D. From germline, CDR1 is MNHNY and CDR2 SVGAGI (reference sequence). This CDR3 spans 15 amino acids. The V end lost 2 bases, the J end lost 6 bases, and 11 bases lay between the germline ends. CDR3 protein: CASSYIDPSNSPLHF. Written as DNA, the CDR3 is TGTGCCAGCAGTTACATAGACCCTAGTAATTCACCCCTCCACTTT.

The chain couples TRBV9 to TRBJ2-2, with D possibly TRBD2 on 5 matching bases. The CDR3 has 15 amino acids. The germline gives CDR1 SGDLS, CDR2 YYNGEE. V gave up 1 base and J gave up 1 base, with 8 bases separating them. CDR3 bases: TGTGCCAGCAGCGTAAGAGGGATGAACACCGGGGAGCTGTTTTTT. This gives the protein CASSVRGMNTGELFF.

The genes are TRBV2 and TRBJ1-1, with D tentatively TRBD1 (5 bases). V was pared by 8 bases and J by 8 bases, with 12 bases between. Germline V gene lookup returns CDR1 SNHLY and CDR2 FYNNEI. The CDR3 has 11 amino acids. CDR3 region: CASLGRGEAFF. CDR3 nucleotide sequence: TGTGCCAGCTTGGGGAGGGGAGAAGCTTTCTTT.

The rearrangement links TRBV28 to TRBJ2-7; TRBD2 agrees at 9 bases. The CDR3 sequence is 14 residues long. Trimming took 6 bases from V and 0 from J; bases not matched to a gene: 3. Germline CDR1 and CDR2: MDHEN and SYDVKM. CDR3 in DNA: TGTGCCAGCAGCCAGACTAGCGGCTCCTACGAGCAGTACTTC. This translates into CASSQTSGSYEQYF.

The chain employs TRBV28 and TRBJ2-7, with D tentatively TRBD1 (6 bases). Looked up from germline, CDR1 is MDHEN and CDR2 is SYDVKM. V lost 10 bases to trimming and J lost 2 bases, with 15 bases between them. The CDR3 totals 13 residues. The CDR3 DNA follows: TGTGCCACAACCGGGACATACGCCTACGAGCAGTACTTC. It encodes CATTGTYAYEQYF.

The V call is TRBV6-6, the J call TRBJ1-1; 7 bases align to TRBD1. The junction had 8 bases not matched to a gene; V was cut back by 6 bases and J by 4 bases. CDR1 is MNHNY, CDR2 SVGAGI, per germline (reference sequence). CDR3 length equals 14 residues. CDR3 loop: CASRYNRGTTEAFF. The CDR3, as DNA: TGTGCCAGCAGGTATAACAGGGGTACCACTGAAGCTTTCTTT.

The genes are TRBV7-9 and TRBJ2-3, with no clear D. CDR3 length: 12 residues. Deletions cut 3 bases from V and 1 base from J, with 2 bases between. Germline assignment: CDR1 SEHNR and CDR2 FQNEAQ (reference sequence). CDR3 amino acids: CASSFGTDTQYF. CDR3 DNA: TGTGCCAGCAGCTTTGGCACAGATACGCAGTATTTT. Filled out from reference TRBV7-9 and TRBJ2-3, the complete variable domain reads DTGVSQNPRHKITKRGQNVTFRCDPISEHNRLYWYRQTLGQGPEFLTYFQNEAQLEKSRLLSDRFSAERPKGSFSTLEIQRTEQGDSAMYLCASSFGTDTQYFGPGTRLTVL.

The CDR3 here is CASSSTWGSGELFF. CDR3 DNA sequence: TGCGCCAGCAGCTCGACGTGGGGTAGCGGGGAGCTGTTTTTT. The J gene is TRBJ2-2, the V gene TRBV5-1, with no clear D. Looked up from germline, CDR1 is SGHRS and CDR2 is YFSETQ. This CDR3 region has 14 residues. V lost 3 bases and J 7 bases, leaving 13 bases between the germline ends.

This rearrangement joins TRBV14 to TRBJ2-7; 11 bases align to TRBD2. V gave up 4 bases and J gave up 3 bases; unmatched junction bases: 5. The CDR3 has 15 residues. CDR1 and CDR2 from the germline V gene are SGHDN and FVKESK. CDR3 sequence (DNA): TGTGCCAGCAGCCCGGGACTAGCGGTTATCTACGAGCAGTACTTC. It specifies CASSPGLAVIYEQYF.